The entry that follows covers one TCR beta chain sequence. In the study's own analysis: From reference gene primer amplification, estimates of nucleated cell counts were derived. Libraries were prepared by immunoSEQ multiplex PCR; TCRdb keeps only in-frame clonotypes and omits some of them. V, J and clone size derive from that table, while D and trimming were established from the DNA sequence. The sample yields 200,000 to 300,000 clones, approximately 85% seen once. The record originates from a study of blood T cell repertoires in COVID-19. Study overall: Researchers got acute and convalescent COVID-19 samples from the United States, Italy and Spain. PBMCs, B-cell-depleted T cells, or T cells were the source of the cDNA or gDNA that made up the material.

The CDR3 is 19 amino acids. V lost 6 bases to trimming and J lost 4 bases; unmatched junction nucleotides: 19. CDR1 and CDR2 (germline): MNHEY, SMNVEV (reference sequence). What was sequenced was peripheral blood. The receptor was isolated from an older man with acute or convalescent COVID-19. J is TRBJ1-1 and V is TRBV27; 11 bases map to TRBD1. This CDR3 is CASRLRNRPGQGVTTEAFF. The CDR3 coding sequence is TGTGCCAGCAGACTAAGGAATCGGCCGGGACAGGGGGTTACCACTGAAGCTTTCTTT.